Given below is one T cell receptor (beta chain) in context. Its antigen is unidentified. Here the CDR3 omits its conserved ending phenylalanine or tryptophan, so a read error is the likely source. The study, taken as a whole, reports: Tumor Tregs overlapped most with tumor, then blood, naive CD4+ cells.

CDR1 is DFQATT and CDR2 is SNEGSKA in the germline V gene (reference sequence). This CDR3 spans 16 amino acids. Each CDR3 protein gets one entry after TCRdb re-called the 5' RACE reads with MiXCR. Here the sample spans over 40,000 distinct CDR3 sequences, less than 25% being singletons. Tregs were sorted as CD4+CD25+CD127-/low cells. The receptor comes from a female donor with breast cancer. V usage is TRBV20-1 and J usage is TRBJ2-3; 8 nucleotides align to TRBD2. The sample taken for sequencing was Tregs sorted from blood. The CDR3 DNA reads TGCAGTGCTAGAGAGCTAGCGGGTACTTTCACATATACGCAGTATGTT. This gives the protein CSARELAGTFTYTQYV.